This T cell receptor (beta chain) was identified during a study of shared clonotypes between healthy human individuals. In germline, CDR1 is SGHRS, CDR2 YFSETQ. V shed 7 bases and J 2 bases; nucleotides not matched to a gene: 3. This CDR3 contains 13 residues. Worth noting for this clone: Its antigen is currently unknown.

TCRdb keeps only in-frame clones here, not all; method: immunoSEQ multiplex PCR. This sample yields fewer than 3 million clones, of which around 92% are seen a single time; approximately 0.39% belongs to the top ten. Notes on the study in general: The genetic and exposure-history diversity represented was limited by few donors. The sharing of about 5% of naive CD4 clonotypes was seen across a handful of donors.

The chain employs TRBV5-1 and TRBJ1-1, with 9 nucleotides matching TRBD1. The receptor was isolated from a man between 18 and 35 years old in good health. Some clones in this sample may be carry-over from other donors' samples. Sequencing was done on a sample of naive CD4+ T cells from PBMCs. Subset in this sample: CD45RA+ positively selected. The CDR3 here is CASATGGNTEAFF. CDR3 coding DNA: TGCGCCAGCGCTACAGGGGGCAACACTGAAGCTTTCTTT.